These 7 T cell receptor beta chains were sequenced from one sample in a study of cytomegalovirus exposure and HLA in healthy donors. Sequencing was performed with immunoSEQ multiplex PCR; in TCRdb, only in-frame clones are kept and a portion is missing. This table holds around 75,000 clones, 70% to 90% found once. What was sequenced was PBMCs. All receptors come from a man aged 25-40 years in good health and CMV-seronegative.

The V and J genes are TRBV10-3 and TRBJ2-7, with TRBD2 matching 7 bases. The ends lost 5 bases at V and 1 base at J; junction bases unmatched: 5. The CDR3 covers 14 residues. Per germline, CDR1 ENHRY and CDR2 SYGVKD. CDR3 region: CAISYSSGSYEQYF. The CDR3 nucleotides are TGTGCCATCAGTTATTCTAGCGGATCCTACGAGCAGTACTTC.

The gene calls are TRBV7-3 and TRBJ2-1; tentatively, D is TRBD2 (5 bases). The germline V gene encodes CDR1 SGHTA and CDR2 FQGTGA. The CDR3 spans 15 residues. Trimming took off 4 bases at V and 3 bases at J, with 13 bases between the two ends. Written as DNA, the CDR3 is TGTGCCAGCAGCTCCCGGCGGGCGAGCTACAATGAGCAGTTCTTC. This sequence encodes CASSSRRASYNEQFF.

This clone was counted a single time. The rearrangement joins TRBV25-1 to TRBJ2-5, with a weak D call TRBD1 (5 bases). The germline CDR1 and CDR2 sequences are MGHDK and SYGVNS. Trimming removed 1 base from V and 2 bases from J, with 8 bases in between. The CDR3 is 14 residues long. CDR3 in amino acids: CASSEFDRQETQYF. The CDR3 DNA is TGTGCCAGCAGTGAATTTGACAGACAAGAGACCCAGTACTTC.

The chain combines TRBV27 with TRBJ2-3; 9 bases align to TRBD2. With 5 bases clipped from V and 1 base from J, the junction kept 4 bases outside the gene matches. The CDR3 is 15 residues long. Germline values: CDR1 MNHEY, CDR2 SMNVEV (reference sequence). The CDR3 region is CASSGRTSGTDTQYF. The CDR3 coding sequence is TGTGCCAGCAGTGGCCGGACTAGCGGCACAGATACGCAGTATTTT.

The chain has TRBV4-3 and TRBJ1-4; the D gene is possibly TRBD1 (5 bases). V was clipped by 0 bases and J by 5 bases, with 13 bases between them. Germline loops: CDR1 LGHNA, CDR2 YSLEER. The CDR3 sequence is 16 residues long. The CDR3 DNA reads TGCGCCAGCAGCCAAGAGGGGGGACCTAAAAATGAAAAACTGTTTTTT. Residues: CASSQEGGPKNEKLFF.

The chain combines TRBV4-3 with TRBJ2-2; no reliable D call. The V gene's germline CDR1 is LGHNA and CDR2 YSLEER. This CDR3 spans 14 amino acids. V lost 2 bases to trimming and J lost 0 bases, with 4 bases between them. The CDR3 protein is CASSQSPNTGELFF. The CDR3 nucleotides are TGCGCCAGCAGCCAAAGCCCGAACACCGGGGAGCTGTTTTTT.

This chain uses TRBV9 with TRBJ1-2; D is undetermined. CDR3 size: 11 residues. V was pared by 4 bases and J by 4 bases, with 5 bases between. Germline V lookup: CDR1 SGDLS, CDR2 YYNGEE. CDR3 in amino acids: CASSPGYGYTF. The CDR3 DNA sequence: TGTGCCAGCAGCCCCGGCTATGGCTACACCTTC. The complete variable domain, with remaining parts taken from reference TRBV9 and TRBJ1-2, reads DSGVTQTPKHLITATGQRVTLRCSPRSGDLSVYWYQQSLDQGLQFLIQYYNGEERAKGNILERFSAQQFPDLHSELNLSSLELGDSALYFCASSPGYGYTFGSGTRLTVV.